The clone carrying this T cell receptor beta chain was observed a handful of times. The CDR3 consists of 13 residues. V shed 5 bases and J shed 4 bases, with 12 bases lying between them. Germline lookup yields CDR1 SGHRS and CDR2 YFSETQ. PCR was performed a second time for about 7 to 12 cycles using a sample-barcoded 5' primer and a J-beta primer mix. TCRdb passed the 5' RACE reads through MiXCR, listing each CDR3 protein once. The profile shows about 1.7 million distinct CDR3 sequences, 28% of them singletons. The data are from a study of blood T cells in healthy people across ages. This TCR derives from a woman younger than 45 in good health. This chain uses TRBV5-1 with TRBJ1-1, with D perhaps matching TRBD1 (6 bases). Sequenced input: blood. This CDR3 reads CASRLQGSTEAFF. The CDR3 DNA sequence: TGCGCCAGCAGGCTACAGGGAAGCACTGAAGCTTTCTTT.